The present entry profiles one T cell receptor (beta chain) with its context. After removal of 5 bases from V and 1 base from J, the junction contained 16 bases not matched to a gene. Germline V CDR1 and CDR2: SGHAT, FQNNGV. The CDR3 has 19 residues. These data originate in a study of blood T cell repertoires in COVID-19. In the original workflow: Counts of nucleated cells, estimated from reference gene primer amplification, were obtained. Data came from immunoSEQ multiplex PCR; TCRdb stores just in-frame clones and leaves some out. V and J calls and clone size are those listed in that table; D and trimming were worked out from the DNA. Of around 99,000 clones listed, 83% are singletons.

Sample: peripheral blood. The receptor's source is a woman aged 60 to 75 with acute or convalescent COVID-19. The chain uses TRBV11-2 and TRBJ2-1, with 8 bases aligning to TRBD2. As DNA, the CDR3 is TGTGCCAGCAGCACCGGGACTAGGATAGAGGGTCGGTCCTACAATGAGCAGTTCTTC. Translation gives CASSTGTRIEGRSYNEQFF. Together with reference TRBV11-2 and TRBJ2-1, the CDR3 gives the full variable domain: EAGVAQSPRYKIIEKRQSVAFWCNPISGHATLYWYQQILGQGPKLLIQFQNNGVVDDSQLPKDRFSAERLKGVDSTLKIQPAKLEDSAVYLCASSTGTRIEGRSYNEQFFGPGTRLTVL.